A selection of T cell receptor beta chains follows, all from one sample in a study of radiation and T cells in renal cell carcinoma. TCRdb's copy holds only in-frame clones and misses some; the assay was immunoSEQ multiplex PCR. Of roughly 130,000 clones listed, 70% to 90% are singletons. The sample was blood, taken from a patient whose treatment included radiotherapy and nephrectomy. Source of these receptors: a woman aged 60-70 years with renal cell carcinoma. Both conserved end residues are part of each CDR3. The D gene is left open where the match is weak. Size is omitted from some rows. Given values are once, few, many or a class for expanded clones.

d_gene: TRBD1; v_gene: TRBV14; j_gene: TRBJ2-5; abundance: .; CDR3aa: CASSQDFGTGMGETQYF; CDR3nt: TGTGCCAGCAGCCAAGATTTCGGGACAGGGATGGGGGAGACCCAGTACTTC
d_gene: .; v_gene: TRBV5-1; j_gene: TRBJ2-2; abundance: .; CDR3aa: CASSLLRANTGELFF; CDR3nt: TGCGCCAGCAGCTTGCTCAGGGCGAACACCGGGGAGCTGTTTTTT
d_gene: .; v_gene: TRBV7-2; j_gene: TRBJ2-5; abundance: .; CDR3aa: CASSLTPGAETQYF; CDR3nt: TGTGCCAGCAGCTTAACCCCGGGGGCGGAGACCCAGTACTTC
d_gene: .; v_gene: TRBV27; j_gene: TRBJ2-3; abundance: .; CDR3aa: CASSWGGRTADTQYF; CDR3nt: TGTGCCAGCAGTTGGGGCGGACGAACAGCAGATACGCAGTATTTT
d_gene: TRBD1; v_gene: TRBV11-1; j_gene: TRBJ2-3; abundance: .; CDR3aa: CASRRGQGLTDTQYF; CDR3nt: TGTGCCAGCCGTCGGGGACAGGGGCTCACAGATACGCAGTATTTT
d_gene: .; v_gene: TRBV19; j_gene: TRBJ2-1; abundance: .; CDR3aa: CASSMGTEYNEQFF; CDR3nt: TGTGCCAGTAGTATGGGGACGGAGTACAATGAGCAGTTCTTC
d_gene: .; v_gene: TRBV6-5; j_gene: TRBJ1-1; abundance: .; CDR3aa: CASSSEGTWNTEAFF; CDR3nt: TGTGCCAGCAGTTCTGAGGGTACCTGGAACACTGAAGCTTTCTTT
d_gene: TRBD1; v_gene: TRBV6-1; j_gene: TRBJ1-4; abundance: .; CDR3aa: CASGDRGRKFF; CDR3nt: TGTGCCAGCGGGGACAGGGGGCGGAAATTTTTT
d_gene: TRBD2; v_gene: TRBV5-6; j_gene: TRBJ2-5; abundance: .; CDR3aa: CASSSLAEPQETQYF; CDR3nt: TGTGCCAGCAGCTCCCTAGCGGAGCCACAAGAGACCCAGTACTTC
d_gene: .; v_gene: TRBV6-1; j_gene: TRBJ2-1; abundance: .; CDR3aa: CASSDLQVVGEQFF; CDR3nt: TGTGCCAGCAGTGACTTACAGGTCGTGGGGGAGCAGTTCTTC
d_gene: TRBD2; v_gene: TRBV25-1; j_gene: TRBJ2-2; abundance: .; CDR3aa: CASSGGAAYTGELFF; CDR3nt: TGTGCCAGCAGCGGGGGGGCTGCGTACACCGGGGAGCTGTTTTTT
d_gene: TRBD1; v_gene: TRBV6-5; j_gene: TRBJ1-5; abundance: .; CDR3aa: CASSPWDRGNQPQHF; CDR3nt: TGTGCCAGCAGTCCTTGGGACAGGGGCAATCAGCCCCAGCATTTT
d_gene: .; v_gene: TRBV6-1; j_gene: TRBJ2-5; abundance: .; CDR3aa: CATQRGGAETQYF; CDR3nt: TGTGCCACCCAGAGGGGGGGGGCTGAGACCCAGTACTTC
d_gene: TRBD1; v_gene: TRBV10-3; j_gene: TRBJ2-5; abundance: .; CDR3aa: CAITPGQGTAETQYF; CDR3nt: TGTGCCATCACCCCCGGACAGGGTACAGCCGAGACCCAGTACTTC
d_gene: TRBD1; v_gene: TRBV30; j_gene: TRBJ1-1; abundance: .; CDR3aa: CAWVTTGGRTEAFF; CDR3nt: TGTGCCTGGGTGACCACAGGGGGAAGGACTGAAGCTTTCTTT
d_gene: TRBD1; v_gene: TRBV5-8; j_gene: TRBJ1-2; abundance: .; CDR3aa: CASSETGDRLYGYTF; CDR3nt: TGTGCCAGCAGCGAAACTGGGGACAGGCTCTATGGCTACACCTTC
d_gene: TRBD2; v_gene: TRBV19; j_gene: TRBJ2-1; abundance: few; CDR3aa: CASSPGLAGGNEQFF; CDR3nt: TGTGCCAGTAGCCCGGGACTAGCGGGGGGCAATGAGCAGTTCTTC
d_gene: .; v_gene: TRBV2; j_gene: TRBJ1-2; abundance: once; CDR3aa: CAFRPTGFHYGYTF; CDR3nt: TGTGCCTTTCGCCCGACAGGCTTTCACTATGGCTACACCTTC
d_gene: .; v_gene: TRBV7-2; j_gene: TRBJ1-1; abundance: .; CDR3aa: CASSRTVLNTEAFF; CDR3nt: TGTGCCAGCAGCCGGACAGTTTTGAACACTGAAGCTTTCTTT
d_gene: .; v_gene: TRBV28; j_gene: TRBJ1-1; abundance: many; CDR3aa: CASRPSQAGGNTEAFF; CDR3nt: TGTGCCAGCAGACCTTCACAGGCGGGGGGGAACACTGAAGCTTTCTTT
d_gene: .; v_gene: TRBV28; j_gene: TRBJ2-7; abundance: .; CDR3aa: CASRREGDGSYEQYF; CDR3nt: TGTGCCAGCAGAAGAGAGGGGGACGGAAGCTACGAGCAGTACTTC
d_gene: TRBD1; v_gene: TRBV5-6; j_gene: TRBJ1-1; abundance: .; CDR3aa: CASSDRVNTEAFF; CDR3nt: TGTGCCAGCAGTGACAGGGTGAACACTGAAGCTTTCTTT
d_gene: .; v_gene: TRBV6-1; j_gene: TRBJ2-1; abundance: .; CDR3aa: CASRLDGQGYNEQFF; CDR3nt: TGTGCCAGCCGGCTCGACGGCCAGGGGTACAATGAGCAGTTCTTC
d_gene: TRBD1; v_gene: TRBV12-5; j_gene: TRBJ2-1; abundance: .; CDR3aa: CAAFLDRVTYNEQFF; CDR3nt: TGTGCCGCCTTTCTGGACAGGGTGACCTACAATGAGCAGTTCTTC
d_gene: TRBD2; v_gene: TRBV4-3; j_gene: TRBJ2-1; abundance: .; CDR3aa: CASSQLAGGSYNEQFF; CDR3nt: TGCGCCAGCAGCCAATTAGCGGGAGGCTCCTACAATGAGCAGTTCTTC
d_gene: TRBD1; v_gene: TRBV5-1; j_gene: TRBJ2-5; abundance: .; CDR3aa: CASSSRQGETQYF; CDR3nt: TGCGCCAGCAGCTCCCGACAGGGGGAGACCCAGTACTTC
d_gene: .; v_gene: TRBV6-5; j_gene: TRBJ1-1; abundance: .; CDR3aa: CASSYDRSLTEAFF; CDR3nt: TGTGCCAGCAGTTACGACAGGTCTCTCACTGAAGCTTTCTTT